This T cell receptor beta chain was recorded in a study of early T cells in non-severe SARS-CoV-2 infection. Study summary: Sequencing targeted bulk RNA from unsorted whole blood, leaving chains unpaired.

With 4 bases clipped from V and 6 bases from J, the junction kept 3 bases outside the gene matches. This CDR3 has 14 residues. Germline loops: CDR1 LGHNA, CDR2 YNFKEQ. Individual cDNA molecules received unique molecular identifiers. A single record per CDR3 protein comes from TCRdb applying MiXCR to the 5' RACE reads. The sample includes tens of thousands of distinct CDR3 sequences, around 4.7% of them seen just once. In the case of this clonotype: Its antigen is unknown.

Study outcomes and limitations: Matching results from VDJdb favored anti-spike CD8 responses, leaving private and CD4 specificities undetected.

The sequence was obtained from an adult who was a healthcare worker with PCR-confirmed SARS-CoV-2 infection or an uninfected control (not recorded which). Sequencing was performed on whole blood. This rearrangement joins TRBV4-2 to TRBJ2-1; 10 nucleotides line up with TRBD2. CDR3 nucleotide sequence: TGTGCCAGCAGCCGGGCTAGCGGGAGCAATGAGCAGTTCTTC. Translated, it gives CASSRASGSNEQFF.